The 17 T cell receptor beta chains below were found in one sample sequenced in a study of T cells in Graves' hyperthyroidism and ophthalmopathy. Researchers amplified the TCR beta CDR3 regions from RNA transcripts. The primer set for the first-round RT-PCR of the TCR CDR3 was HTBI. TCRdb called the multiplex PCR reads again in MiXCR, with one record for every CDR3 protein. Altogether approximately 330,000 distinct CDR3 sequences are present, 20% to 25% being singletons, with the ten largest covering over 40%. Material for sequencing was blood. These receptors originate from a woman aged 45-65 years with Graves' hyperthyroidism.

In its sample, this clonotype was seen a few times. The V call is TRBV6-2 or TRBV6-3, the J call TRBJ1-1; D not certain. Trimming shortened V by 2 bases and J by 4 bases, and 2 bases separated the two germline ends. The CDR3 runs 11 residues. CDR1 and CDR2 (germline): MNHEY, SVGEGT. CDR3 in amino acids: CASSYPTEAFF. The DNA for the CDR3 is TGTGCCAGCAGTTACCCCACTGAAGCTTTCTTT.

This clonotype was picked up a small number of times. The V call is TRBV19, the J call TRBJ2-3; the match to TRBD2 covers 12 bases. Trimming took 5 bases from V and 0 from J; bases not matched to a gene: 9. The CDR3 runs to 18 residues. Germline loops: CDR1 LNHDA, CDR2 SQIVND (reference sequence). Here the CDR3 reads CASSFRTSGVSSTDTQYF. The CDR3 coding sequence is TGTGCCAGTAGTTTTAGGACTAGCGGGGTCTCTAGCACAGATACGCAGTATTTT.

The table lists this clonotype with a few counts. The chain recombines TRBV20-1 with TRBJ1-4; the D gene is possibly TRBD1 (5 bases). Between the trimmed V and J ends, which lost 4 bases and 7 bases, there was a span of 13 bases. Germline V gene sequence: CDR1 DFQATT, CDR2 SNEGSKA (reference sequence). CDR3 length: 13 residues. The CDR3 DNA reads TGCAGTGCTAAAGGGCAGGGCCCTGAAAAACTGTTTTTT. This encodes CSAKGQGPEKLFF.

Remarks on this clonotype: It may be a read error: a sequence one base away is much more abundant. J is TRBJ2-5 and V is TRBV28; D may be TRBD2 (5 bases). The CDR3 is 16 amino acids. The germline V gene encodes CDR1 MDHEN and CDR2 SYDVKM. The germline V and J ends were trimmed by 6 bases and 1 base, with 18 bases remaining between them. The CDR3 coding sequence is TGTGCCAGCAGCCGAGATGCTAGCATCGGCCAAGAGACCCAGTACTTC. Its translation: CASSRDASIGQETQYF.

This clonotype was picked up many times. The chain uses TRBV7-3 and TRBJ2-2; possibly TRBD1 for D (6 bases). Germline assignment: CDR1 SGHTA and CDR2 FQGTGA. The CDR3 is 16 residues long. Trimming left V 2 bases short and J 1 base short, with 11 bases between. The CDR3 DNA follows: TGTGCCAGCAGCTTACAAGGGGGATTGAACACCGGGGAGCTGTTTTTT. This sequence encodes CASSLQGGLNTGELFF.

This clonotype appeared many times. V usage is TRBV20-1 and J usage is TRBJ1-1; tentatively, D is TRBD1 (5 bases). V lost 2 bases to trimming and J lost 3 bases, with 10 bases between them. The CDR3 extends over 13 amino acids. Per the germline V gene, CDR1 is DFQATT and CDR2 is SNEGSKA (reference sequence). CDR3 loop: CSARSGIDTEAFF. CDR3 sequence (DNA): TGCAGTGCTAGATCAGGGATCGACACTGAAGCTTTCTTT.

This clonotype was counted many times. The V call is TRBV12-3 or TRBV12-4, the J call TRBJ2-7; unclear D gene. Trimming cost V 5 bases and J 3 bases, with 8 bases left between them. The CDR3 consists of 12 residues. The CDR3 sequence: CASSRPYYEQYF. The CDR3 nucleotides are TGTGCCAGCAGTCGTCCGTACTACGAGCAGTACTTC.

Only a few counts were recorded for this clonotype. The DNA of the CDR3 is TGTGCCAGCACAGGGCAGGGGGCTATAGATACGCAGTATTTT. It encodes CASTGQGAIDTQYF. The chain is built from TRBV2 and TRBJ2-3; TRBD1 matches at 8 bases. CDR1 and CDR2 from the germline V gene are SNHLY and FYNNEI. The CDR3 length is 14 residues. The J segment lost 5 bases and the V segment lost 7 bases, leaving 8 bases of the junction unmatched.

This clonotype was seen more than once but under ten times. The DNA of the CDR3 is TGCGCCAGCAGCTTGATTTCCGGGATCTCTGGAAACACCATATATTTT. It specifies CASSLISGISGNTIYF. The rearrangement links TRBV5-1 to TRBJ1-3, with D uncertain. CDR3 length: 16 residues. V gave up 1 base and J gave up 0 bases, with 11 bases separating them. Germline values: CDR1 SGHRS, CDR2 YFSETQ.

A note on this clonotype: A much larger clone is a single base away; this may be a read error. The chain carries TRBV7-2 and TRBJ2-1; tentative D call: TRBD2 (5 bases). The CDR3 loop spans 15 amino acids. Trimming shortened V by 5 bases and J by 5 bases, and 16 bases separated the two germline ends. Germline V lookup: CDR1 SGHTA, CDR2 FQGNSA. CDR3 sequence reads: CASSLTGVRDNEQFF. The CDR3 DNA sequence: TGTGCCAGCAGCCTAACGGGCGTGCGGGACAATGAGCAGTTCTTC. Based on the CDR3 plus reference TRBV7-2 and TRBJ2-1, the full variable domain is GAGVSQSPSNKVTEKGKDVELRCDPISGHTALYWYRQSLGQGLEFLIYFQGNSAPDKSGLPSDRFSAERTGGSVSTLTIQRTQQEDSAVYLCASSLTGVRDNEQFFGPGTRLTVL.

This clonotype was recorded at least ten times. The chain has TRBV11-2 and TRBJ2-2; D may be TRBD1 (5 bases). Germline V lookup: CDR1 SGHAT, CDR2 FQNNGV. This CDR3 comprises 14 residues. V lost 5 bases, J lost 6 bases, and 13 bases lay in between. The CDR3 DNA reads TGTGCCAGCAGCCCCAACAGGAGCCCCGGGGAGCTGTTTTTT. Encoded protein: CASSPNRSPGELFF.

In its sample, this clonotype was seen many times. The V gene is TRBV12-3 or TRBV12-4, the J gene TRBJ2-2; D is unclear. V was shortened by 7 bases and J by 6 bases, with 6 bases between the two germline ends. The CDR3 length is 11 residues. DNA for the CDR3: TGTGCCAGCACAACTGCCGGGGAGCTGTTTTTT. This encodes CASTTAGELFF.

This clonotype occurred many times. The V and J genes are TRBV11-2 and TRBJ1-4, with D perhaps TRBD1 (5 bases). The CDR3 consists of 15 residues. Germline V gene data show CDR1 as SGHAT and CDR2 as FQNNGV. V was trimmed by 0 bases and J by 7 bases, leaving 12 bases between them. The DNA of the CDR3 is TGTGCCAGCAGCTTAGATGGGGGGGACGGTGAAAAACTGTTTTTT. Translating it yields CASSLDGGDGEKLFF.

This clonotype was seen ten or more times. The V call is TRBV6-1, the J call TRBJ2-7; TRBD2 matches at 8 bases. Germline V gives CDR1 MNHNS, CDR2 SASEGT. CDR3 length equals 14 residues. With 5 bases clipped from V and 6 bases from J, the junction kept 9 bases outside the gene matches. This chain's CDR3 is CASSQLREGTEQYF. The DNA for the CDR3 is TGTGCCAGCAGTCAGCTCCGGGAGGGAACCGAGCAGTACTTC.

The V gene is TRBV11-2, the J gene TRBJ1-2; TRBD1 matches 8 bases. Germline trimming cut 3 bases from V and 7 bases from J; bases unmatched to any gene: 10. Germline CDR1 is SGHAT and CDR2 is FQNNGV. The CDR3 is 15 residues long. The CDR3 coding sequence is TGTGCCAGCAGCTTGACGAACCAGGGGGCGCTTGGCTACACCTTC. Its translation is CASSLTNQGALGYTF.

The chain has TRBV2 and TRBJ1-5; D ambiguous. The CDR3 consists of 15 residues. With 6 bases removed from V and 0 bases from J, the gap between germline ends came to 12 bases. Germline loops: CDR1 SNHLY, CDR2 FYNNEI. CDR3 loop: CASREGSGSNQPQHF. CDR3 DNA: TGTGCCAGCAGGGAGGGATCGGGTAGCAATCAGCCCCAGCATTTT.

This clonotype was recorded once. A read error may explain this, as a much larger clone is one base away. The gene calls are TRBV15 and TRBJ2-7, with 8 bases aligning to TRBD1. The J call may be in error: the DNA end matches TRBJ2-1 better. The CDR3 extends over 15 amino acids. Germline lookup yields CDR1 LNHNV and CDR2 YYDKDF (reference sequence). CDR3: CATSRDNGQGYEQFF. CDR3 DNA: TGTGCCACCAGCAGAGATAACGGACAGGGCTACGAGCAGTTCTTC.